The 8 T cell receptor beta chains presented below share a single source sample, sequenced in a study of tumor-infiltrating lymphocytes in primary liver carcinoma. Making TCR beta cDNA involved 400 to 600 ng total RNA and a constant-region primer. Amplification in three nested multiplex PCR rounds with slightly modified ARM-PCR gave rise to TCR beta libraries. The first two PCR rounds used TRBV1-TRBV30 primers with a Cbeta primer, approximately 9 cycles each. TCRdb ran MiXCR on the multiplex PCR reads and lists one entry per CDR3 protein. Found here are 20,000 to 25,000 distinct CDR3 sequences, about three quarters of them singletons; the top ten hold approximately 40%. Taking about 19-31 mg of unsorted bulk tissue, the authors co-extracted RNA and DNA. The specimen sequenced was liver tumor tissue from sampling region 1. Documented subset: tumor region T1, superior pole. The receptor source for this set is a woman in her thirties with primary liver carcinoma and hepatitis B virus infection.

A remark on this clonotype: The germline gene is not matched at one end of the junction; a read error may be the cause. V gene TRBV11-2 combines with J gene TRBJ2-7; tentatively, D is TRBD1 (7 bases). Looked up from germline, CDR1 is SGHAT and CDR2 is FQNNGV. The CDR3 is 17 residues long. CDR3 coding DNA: TGTACCAACAGTATCACAGGAGGGGGCTCTTGGACCTACAAGCAGTACTTC. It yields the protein CTNSITGGGSWTYKQYF.

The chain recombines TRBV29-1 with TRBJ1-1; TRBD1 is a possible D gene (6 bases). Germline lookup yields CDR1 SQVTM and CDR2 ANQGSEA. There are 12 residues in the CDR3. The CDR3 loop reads CRVETGSTEAFF. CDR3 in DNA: TGCAGAGTCGAGACAGGAAGCACAGAAGCTTTCTTT.

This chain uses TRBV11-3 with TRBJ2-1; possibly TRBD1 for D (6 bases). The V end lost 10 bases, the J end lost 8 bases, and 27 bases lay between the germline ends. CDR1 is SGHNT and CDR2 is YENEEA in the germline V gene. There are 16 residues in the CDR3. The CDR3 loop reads CANSSEGHGFLDEQFF. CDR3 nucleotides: TGTGCCAACAGTTCAGAGGGACACGGCTTCTTGGATGAGCAGTTCTTC. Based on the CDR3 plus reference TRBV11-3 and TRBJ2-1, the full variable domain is EAGVVQSPRYKIIEKKQPVAFWCNPISGHNTLYWYLQNLGQGPELLIRYENEEAVDDSQLPKDRFSAERLKGVDSTLKIQPAELGDSAVYLCANSSEGHGFLDEQFFGPGTRLTVL.

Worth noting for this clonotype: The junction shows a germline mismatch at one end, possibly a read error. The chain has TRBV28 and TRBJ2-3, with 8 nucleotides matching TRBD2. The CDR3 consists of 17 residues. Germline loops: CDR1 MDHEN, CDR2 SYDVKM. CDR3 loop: CANSPETCGRSTDTQYF. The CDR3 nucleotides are TGTGCCAACAGTCCCGAGACTTGCGGGAGGAGCACAGATACGCAGTATTTT. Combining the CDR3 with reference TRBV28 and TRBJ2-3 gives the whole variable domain DVKVTQSSRYLVKRTGEKVFLECVQDMDHENMFWYRQDPGLGLRLIYFSYDVKMKEKGDIPEGYSVSREKKERFSLILESASTNQTSMYLCANSPETCGRSTDTQYFGPGTRLTVL.

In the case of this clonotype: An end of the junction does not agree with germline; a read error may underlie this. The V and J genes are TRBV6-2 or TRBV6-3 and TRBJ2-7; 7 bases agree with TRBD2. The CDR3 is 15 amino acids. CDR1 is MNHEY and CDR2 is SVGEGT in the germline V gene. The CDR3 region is CASSQLAGGLYEQHF. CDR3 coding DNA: TGTGCCAGCAGTCAATTAGCGGGTGGACTATACGAGCAGCACTTC.

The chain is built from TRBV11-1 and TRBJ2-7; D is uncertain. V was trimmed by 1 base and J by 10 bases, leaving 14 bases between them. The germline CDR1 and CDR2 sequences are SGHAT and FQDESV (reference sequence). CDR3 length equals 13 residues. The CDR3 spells CASSLGYHRVQYF. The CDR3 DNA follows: TGTGCCAGCAGCTTAGGATACCACCGCGTTCAGTACTTC.

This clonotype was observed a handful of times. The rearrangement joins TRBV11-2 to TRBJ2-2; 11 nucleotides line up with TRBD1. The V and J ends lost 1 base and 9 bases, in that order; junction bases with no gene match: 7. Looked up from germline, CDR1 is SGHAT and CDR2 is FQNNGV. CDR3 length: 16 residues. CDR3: CASSLVQDRGRRELFF. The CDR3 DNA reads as TGTGCCAGCAGCTTAGTTCAGGACAGGGGGCGCCGGGAGCTGTTTTTT.

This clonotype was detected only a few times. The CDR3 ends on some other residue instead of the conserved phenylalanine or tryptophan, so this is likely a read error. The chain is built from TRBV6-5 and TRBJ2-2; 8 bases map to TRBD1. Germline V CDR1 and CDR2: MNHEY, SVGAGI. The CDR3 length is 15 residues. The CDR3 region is CASSPRTGFTGELFL. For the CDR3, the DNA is TGTGCCAGTAGTCCGCGGACAGGGTTCACCGGGGAACTGTTTCTT.